The 7 T cell receptor beta chains below were found in one sample sequenced in a study of response to subunit inactivated influenza vaccine. Using its own MiXCR run on the RT-PCR reads, TCRdb lists one record per CDR3 protein. The sample has 550,000 to 800,000 distinct CDR3 sequences; 14% are singletons. This specimen was PBMCs from blood, taken 14 days before vaccination. Every receptor here comes from a man in his fifties or sixties who received an inactivated influenza vaccine.

The table lists this clonotype with a few counts. This chain uses TRBV6-2 or TRBV6-3 with TRBJ2-7; 10 bases are shared with TRBD1. This CDR3 region has 15 residues. Germline V gene lookup returns CDR1 MNHEY and CDR2 SVGEGT. V dropped 6 bases and J dropped 3; count of bases not matched to a gene: 8. The CDR3 loop reads CASSLGQGRLYEQYF. The DNA of the CDR3 is TGTGCCAGCAGCCTGGGACAGGGGAGGCTCTACGAGCAGTACTTC.

This clonotype was recorded a few times. V and J are TRBV4-3 and TRBJ2-2, with D unresolved. This CDR3 has 15 amino acids. The ends were cut back, 1 base at V and 1 base at J, with 7 bases in the middle. Germline CDR1 is LGHNA and CDR2 is YSLEER. For the CDR3, the DNA is TGCGCCAGCAGCCAAGTCTACGGGAACACCGGGGAGCTGTTTTTT. It translates to CASSQVYGNTGELFF.

The genes are TRBV11-2 and TRBJ2-3; D possibly corresponds to TRBD2 (5 bases). V was clipped by 1 base and J by 0 bases, with 14 bases between them. Germline assignment: CDR1 SGHAT and CDR2 FQNNGV. The CDR3 runs to 17 residues. The CDR3 DNA reads as TGTGCCAGCAGCTTAGTTCTAAGCGGAACTAGCACAGATACGCAGTATTTT. Its protein product is CASSLVLSGTSTDTQYF.

This clonotype was observed a handful of times. This chain connects TRBV18 to TRBJ2-1; 12 nucleotides agree with TRBD1. The germline V gene has CDR1 KGHSH and CDR2 LQKENI. The V and J ends lost 3 bases and 6 bases, in that order; junction bases with no gene match: 3. The CDR3 is 15 amino acids. The CDR3 coding sequence is TGTGCCAGCTCACCGGGGACAGGGGGCCGCAATGAGCAGTTCTTC. As protein: CASSPGTGGRNEQFF.

At least ten counts were recorded for this clonotype. The chain employs TRBV7-2 and TRBJ1-5, with unresolved D. This CDR3 spans 12 amino acids. V dropped 2 bases and J dropped 4 bases, with 3 bases sitting between them. Germline CDR1 and CDR2: SGHTA and FQGNSA. CDR3 DNA: TGTGCCAGCAGCTTATATAATCAGCCCCAGCATTTT. Its translation: CASSLYNQPQHF.

The genes are TRBV29-1 and TRBJ1-4; D is unclear. Germline V gene sequence: CDR1 SQVTM, CDR2 ANQGSEA. Trimming removed 0 bases from V and 7 bases from J, with 12 bases in between. The CDR3 is 14 amino acids. The DNA for the CDR3 is TGCAGCGTTGAAGACGCGGGTCGGAGTGAAAAACTGTTTTTT. Its translation is CSVEDAGRSEKLFF.

This rearrangement joins TRBV18 to TRBJ2-5, with 7 bases matching TRBD1. V shed 3 bases and J 5 bases; nucleotides not matched to a gene: 9. This CDR3 is 15 amino acids long. The germline V gene has CDR1 KGHSH and CDR2 LQKENI. CDR3 amino acids: CASSPEQGSGETQYF. DNA for the CDR3: TGTGCCAGCTCACCGGAACAGGGGTCCGGGGAGACCCAGTACTTC.